The 10 T cell receptor beta chains presented below share a single source sample, sequenced in a study of CD8+ T cells in alopecia areata (dated by TCRdb to the late 2010s). Library construction relied on the immunoSEQ multiplex PCR assay. RNA was extracted from all samples and reverse transcribed into cDNA, which served as template for TCR sequencing. TCRdb retrieved this table from immuneACCESS and kept in-frame rearrangements only. Not all clones are present; in checked studies, unresolved V genes account for under half, and no reason is known for the remainder. The sample yields over 200,000 clones; about three fifths were counted once. Of the sample, roughly 0.47% falls within the top ten clones. The time point label of this sample denotes: baseline before oral tofacitinib. The material was CD4+ T cells sorted from blood, obtained at week 0. These receptors were taken from a human donor with alopecia areata.

This chain joins TRBV14 and TRBJ1-1; D not certain. Germline V gene sequence: CDR1 SGHDN, CDR2 FVKESK. This CDR3 has 13 residues. The ends were cut back, 4 bases at V and 0 bases at J, with 6 bases in the middle. CDR3 loop: CASSRLLNTEAFF. The DNA for the CDR3 is TGTGCCAGCAGCCGATTATTGAACACTGAAGCTTTCTTT.

The CDR3 is CASSLGTEAFF. Written as DNA, the CDR3 is TGTGCCAGCAGCTTAGGCACTGAAGCTTTCTTT. The chain carries TRBV11-2 and TRBJ1-1; no firm D call. CDR3 length equals 11 residues. V lost 1 base to trimming and J lost 4 bases, with 1 base between them. The germline gives CDR1 SGHAT, CDR2 FQNNGV.

This clone has more than one count but fewer than ten. The gene calls are TRBV30 and TRBJ1-3; D unclear. V dropped 3 bases and J dropped 0 bases, with 6 bases sitting between them. There are 13 residues in the CDR3. Germline CDR1 is GTSNPN and CDR2 is SVGIG (reference sequence). The CDR3 loop reads CAWSGFSGNTIYF. The CDR3 DNA reads as TGTGCCTGGAGCGGGTTCTCTGGAAACACCATATATTTT.

This chain uses TRBV6-5 with TRBJ1-1; TRBD1 matches 7 bases. The CDR3 totals 11 residues. Germline CDR1 and CDR2: MNHEY and SVGAGI. The trim removed 5 bases at V and 6 bases at J, leaving 0 bases unmatched. DNA of the CDR3: TGTGCCAGCAGTCAGGGGGCTGAAGCTTTCTTT. Encoded protein: CASSQGAEAFF.

This clone was detected a few times. V gene TRBV6-4 combines with J gene TRBJ1-3; D ambiguous. From germline, CDR1 is MRHNA and CDR2 SNTAGT. CDR3 size: 15 residues. Trimming pared 6 bases from V and 4 bases from J, leaving 16 bases between. CDR3 DNA: TGTGCCAGCAGAACCCATCCAAGGTCCGGAAACACCATATATTTT. Protein: CASRTHPRSGNTIYF.

This rearrangement joins TRBV30 to TRBJ2-7; D is uncertain. This CDR3 comprises 16 residues. CDR1 is GTSNPN and CDR2 is SVGIG in the germline V gene (reference sequence). V was clipped by 4 bases and J by 4 bases, with 23 bases between them. CDR3 coding DNA: TGTGCCTGGATGGACGGACGGCCGCGGAGTGGATACGAGCAGTACTTC. This gives the protein CAWMDGRPRSGYEQYF.

The chain has TRBV28 and TRBJ2-4; D unresolved. Germline-derived CDR1 and CDR2 are MDHEN and SYDVKM. V was clipped by 2 bases and J by 13 bases, with 12 bases between them. CDR3 size: 12 residues. CDR3 sequence: CASSLKAPHQYF. In nucleotides, the CDR3 is TGTGCCAGCAGTTTAAAAGCCCCGCACCAGTACTTC.

This clone was seen at least ten times. This rearrangement joins TRBV19 to TRBJ1-5, with TRBD1 matching over 9 bases. The V gene's germline CDR1 is LNHDA and CDR2 SQIVND (reference sequence). V lost 4 bases and J lost 7; bases outside the gene matches: 8. CDR3 size: 15 residues. In DNA form, the CDR3 reads TGTGCCAGTAGTACGGGGACAGGGAGGTTACAGCCCCAGCATTTT. Amino acids: CASSTGTGRLQPQHF.

Only a few counts were recorded for this clone. This chain links TRBV5-1 with TRBJ1-1; TRBD1 agrees at 10 bases. The CDR3 is 16 amino acids. CDR1 SGHRS and CDR2 YFSETQ come from the germline V gene. V was pared by 4 bases and J by 3 bases, with 9 bases of the junction left unmatched. The CDR3 DNA reads TGCGCCAGCAGCACGGGACAGGGGAGGTACGACACTGAAGCTTTCTTT. It is translated as CASSTGQGRYDTEAFF. The complete variable domain, with remaining parts taken from reference TRBV5-1 and TRBJ1-1, reads KAGVTQTPRYLIKTRGQQVTLSCSPISGHRSVSWYQQTPGQGLQFLFEYFSETQRNKGNFPGRFSGRQFSNSRSEMNVSTLELGDSALYLCASSTGQGRYDTEAFFGQGTRLTVV.

The table lists this clone with a few counts. The chain carries TRBV9 and TRBJ2-6; 8 bases fit TRBD2. J gave up 3 bases and V 3 bases, and 20 bases lay outside the gene matches. The length of the CDR3 is 21 residues. Germline CDR1 and CDR2: SGDLS and YYNGEE. CDR3: CASSANLPTGTRVFGANVLTF. The CDR3 nucleotides are TGTGCCAGCAGCGCCAACCTACCAACCGGGACTAGGGTCTTTGGGGCCAACGTCCTGACTTTC.